This T cell receptor beta chain was found in a study of T cells in Graves' hyperthyroidism and ophthalmopathy. The study's findings and limits: Blood held most thyroid clonotypes expanded above 0.001 frequency.

The CDR3 loop spans 15 amino acids. Germline V gives CDR1 SNHLY, CDR2 FYNNEI. V shed 5 bases and J shed 4 bases, with 16 bases lying between them. The sample holds many counts of this clonotype. The antigen remains unidentified. Regions amplified from RNA transcripts were the TCR beta CDR3 regions. The primer set for the first-round RT-PCR of the TCR CDR3 was HTBI. In TCRdb, the multiplex PCR reads were re-called with MiXCR into one record per CDR3 protein. The sample includes some 560,000 distinct CDR3 sequences, 12% to 15% of them seen just once. If no ophthalmopathy progression occurred within 18 months, Graves' hyperthyroidism was stable. Exclusions: uncontrolled infection, other autoimmune disease, pregnancy, lactation. Clinical symptoms, serum thyroxine, TRAb, thyroid ultrasound and orbital computed tomography established diagnosis.

The TCR sequence derives from a woman aged 40 to 49 with Graves' hyperthyroidism. The rearrangement joins TRBV2 to TRBJ2-3; D might be TRBD2 (6 bases). Sequenced: blood. The CDR3 nucleotides read TGTGCCAGCAGTCCGGAGGGGTTCTCGGCAGATACGCAGTATTTT. This codes for CASSPEGFSADTQYF.